The entry below describes one T cell receptor (beta chain). The antigen is unknown. A junction boundary mismatches the germline segment, possibly from a read error. CDR1 and CDR2 (germline): LGHNA, YNFKEQ. This CDR3 contains 16 residues. The data were taken from a study of cytomegalovirus exposure and HLA in healthy donors. Regarding the study as a whole: CMV antigen specificity of three CMV-associated chains was confirmed in vitro. Reports indicated that the classifier achieved high specificity and sensitivity in diagnosing cytomegalovirus status. Among TCR beta chains, those listed as cytomegalovirus-associated numbered about 160.

The donors were part of the 120-subject validation cohort, which stood apart from the 666-subject first cohort. TCRdb's copy holds only in-frame clones and misses some; the assay was immunoSEQ multiplex PCR. The sample has some 180,000 clones, about three quarters seen once. The sequencing input was PBMCs. This TCR came from a woman younger than 45 in good health and CMV-seronegative. J is TRBJ2-1 and V is TRBV4-2; 9 nucleotides line up with TRBD2. Here the CDR3 reads CASGQDASGVYNEQFF. The CDR3 nucleotides are TGTGCCAGCGGCCAAGATGCTAGCGGGGTATACAATGAGCAGTTCTTC.